Listed below are T cell receptor beta chains from one sample, sequenced in a study of blood T cell repertoires in COVID-19. Assay used: immunoSEQ multiplex PCR; TCRdb lists only in-frame clones, some missing. This table holds a few hundred thousand clones, roughly 82% found once. Sequencing was done on a sample of peripheral blood. These TCRs come from a woman in her forties or fifties with acute or convalescent COVID-19. Both conserved end residues are part of each CDR3. Fields, in order: D gene, J gene, V gene, CDR3 protein. D genes are given only for firm matches.

D gene: -
J gene: TRBJ2-7
V gene: TRBV2
CDR3 protein: CASTQGGYGEQYF

D gene: -
J gene: TRBJ2-1
V gene: TRBV5-6
CDR3 protein: CASSVFRRAYNEQFF

D gene: TRBD1
J gene: TRBJ1-2
V gene: TRBV3-1/TRBV3-2
CDR3 protein: CASSNRDRDQGYTF

D gene: -
J gene: TRBJ2-3
V gene: TRBV28
CDR3 protein: CASSLSGSGGEDTQYF

D gene: TRBD1
J gene: TRBJ2-6
V gene: TRBV28
CDR3 protein: CASSLYRGQGANVLTF

D gene: TRBD2
J gene: TRBJ2-1
V gene: TRBV5-5
CDR3 protein: CASSLGSGTYNEQFF

D gene: -
J gene: TRBJ2-2
V gene: TRBV11-2
CDR3 protein: CASSLDQVGANTGELFF

D gene: TRBD1
J gene: TRBJ1-4
V gene: TRBV2
CDR3 protein: CASREGALANEKLFF

D gene: -
J gene: TRBJ1-5
V gene: TRBV24-1
CDR3 protein: CATRILRQDNQPQHF

D gene: TRBD2
J gene: TRBJ2-1
V gene: TRBV19
CDR3 protein: CASSRGTSGRLNEQFF

D gene: -
J gene: TRBJ1-2
V gene: TRBV6-5
CDR3 protein: CASTTGQPLNNGYTF

D gene: TRBD1
J gene: TRBJ1-2
V gene: TRBV12-3/TRBV12-4
CDR3 protein: CASSFFGQGGYTF

D gene: -
J gene: TRBJ1-5
V gene: TRBV7-9
CDR3 protein: CASSLKREDSNQPQHF

D gene: TRBD2
J gene: TRBJ2-2
V gene: TRBV4-3
CDR3 protein: CAPSRVRPGLANTGELFF

D gene: -
J gene: TRBJ2-7
V gene: TRBV21-1
CDR3 protein: CASSMPGTPYEQYF

D gene: -
J gene: TRBJ2-7
V gene: TRBV19
CDR3 protein: CASSIWDTPYEQYF

D gene: TRBD1
J gene: TRBJ1-5
V gene: TRBV27
CDR3 protein: CASSPWDRGQQPQHF

D gene: -
J gene: TRBJ2-7
V gene: TRBV7-6
CDR3 protein: CASSLEVTGVHITEQYF

D gene: TRBD1
J gene: TRBJ2-7
V gene: TRBV7-2
CDR3 protein: CASSLDRGYEQYF